This T cell receptor beta chain was identified in a study of shared clonotypes between healthy human individuals. Findings and caveats of the study: Sequencing depth was a factor that was expected to affect clonotype sharing among donors.

V lost 4 bases, J lost 1 base, and 17 bases lay in between. The germline gives CDR1 LNHNV, CDR2 YYDKDF (reference sequence). The CDR3 covers 17 residues. About this clone itself: Its antigen remains unknown.

The assay was immunoSEQ multiplex PCR, and TCRdb's table has in-frame clones only and misses some. Of 1,400,000 or so clones in the sample, just under 99% were seen once. The sequencing sample was made of naive CD4+ T cells sorted from blood. Described subset: CD45RA+ positively selected. The clonotype comes from a man younger than 45 in good health. The chain joins TRBV15 to TRBJ2-1, with a weak D call TRBD1 (6 bases). CDR3 loop: CATSKGGEVGSYNEQFF. The CDR3 DNA is TGTGCCACCAGCAAAGGGGGAGAGGTTGGTTCCTACAATGAGCAGTTCTTC.